This TCR beta chain was recorded in a study of cytomegalovirus exposure and HLA in healthy donors. Study at large: Early released data had tens of millions of unique TCRs, all coming from HLA-typed donors. Whole-study results and caveats: A later analysis showed TCR association rates differing by HLA locus, peaking at DRB1 and lowest at HLA-C. 150 to 200 TCR beta chains were listed as cytomegalovirus-associated. Looking again later, the authors saw that most CMV-associated TCR beta chains seemed HLA-restricted.

Comments on this clone: What it binds is not known.

The PCR used 60 Vbeta and 13 Jbeta primers. Measured with immunoSEQ multiplex PCR; TCRdb has only the in-frame clones, and not every one. The data show about 160,000 clones, more than 65% seen once. The CDR3 spans 14 residues. V was trimmed by 2 bases and J by 4 bases, leaving 11 bases between them. CDR1 and CDR2 from the germline V gene are SGHNT and YYREEE (reference sequence). Sequences were obtained from PBMCs. The V gene is TRBV5-4, the J gene TRBJ2-3; a possible D gene is TRBD2 (6 bases). The source of this sequence is a man aged 45 to 65 in good health and CMV-seropositive. The CDR3 here is CASSLGGSADTQYF. CDR3 coding DNA: TGTGCCAGCAGCTTAGGAGGGAGCGCAGATACGCAGTATTTT. Variable domain in full (rest from reference TRBV5-4 and TRBJ2-3): ETGVTQSPTHLIKTRGQQVTLRCSSQSGHNTVSWYQQALGQGPQFIFQYYREEENGRGNFPPRFSGLQFPNYSSELNVNALELDDSALYLCASSLGGSADTQYFGPGTRLTVL.